The 22 T cell receptor beta chains in this list originate from one sample, sequenced in a study of cytomegalovirus exposure and HLA in healthy donors. The PCR used 60 Vbeta and 13 Jbeta primers. The assay was immunoSEQ multiplex PCR, and TCRdb's table has in-frame clones only and misses some. The repertoire includes some 150,000 clones, roughly 80% of them detected once, and roughly 4.4% sits in the top ten. The sample consisted of PBMCs. All receptors come from a man aged 30 to 39 in good health and CMV-seronegative.

A single count supports this clone. The genes are TRBV19 and TRBJ2-1; D perhaps matches TRBD1 (6 bases). This CDR3 spans 13 amino acids. Germline V lookup: CDR1 LNHDA, CDR2 SQIVND (reference sequence). The germline V and J ends were trimmed by 0 bases and 6 bases, with 6 bases remaining between them. The CDR3 loop reads CASSIDRGNEQFF. The CDR3 DNA reads TGTGCCAGTAGTATAGACAGGGGCAATGAGCAGTTCTTC. Drawing the rest from reference TRBV19 and TRBJ2-1, the complete variable domain is DGGITQSPKYLFRKEGQNVTLSCEQNLNHDAMYWYRQDPGQGLRLIYYSQIVNDFQKGDIAEGYSVSREKKESFPLTVTSAQKNPTAFYLCASSIDRGNEQFFGPGTRLTVL.

This clone was seen only once. The chain is built from TRBV29-1 and TRBJ2-1; possible D gene TRBD2, 6 bases. CDR1 and CDR2 (germline): SQVTM, ANQGSEA. This CDR3 is built from 14 residues. V was clipped by 7 bases and J by 7 bases, with 20 bases between them. CDR3 nucleotides: TGCAGCGGTACACCGGGACTTCGCATGAATGAGCAGTTCTTC. Translation gives CSGTPGLRMNEQFF.

This clone was observed a few times. The rearrangement links TRBV19 to TRBJ2-7; 8 bases map to TRBD2. Germline CDR1 LNHDA, CDR2 SQIVND (reference sequence). The CDR3 runs 15 residues. J lost 2 bases, V lost 6 bases, and 9 bases had no gene match. As DNA, the CDR3 is TGTGCCAGTAGCTATAGCGGGGCGACCCCCTACGAGCAGTACTTC. Protein: CASSYSGATPYEQYF.

The rearrangement links TRBV19 to TRBJ2-7, with 7 bases that match TRBD1. The CDR3 spans 13 residues. Unmatched junction bases numbered 4, after V lost 6 bases and J lost 2 bases. Per the germline V gene, CDR1 is LNHDA and CDR2 is SQIVND (reference sequence). The CDR3 DNA sequence: TGTGCCAGTAGCCGGACAGGTACCTACGAGCAGTACTTC. Translated, it gives CASSRTGTYEQYF. The complete variable domain, with remaining parts taken from reference TRBV19 and TRBJ2-7, reads DGGITQSPKYLFRKEGQNVTLSCEQNLNHDAMYWYRQDPGQGLRLIYYSQIVNDFQKGDIAEGYSVSREKKESFPLTVTSAQKNPTAFYLCASSRTGTYEQYFGPGTRLTVT.

The genes are TRBV27 and TRBJ1-6; TRBD1 might be the D (5 bases). Germline V gives CDR1 MNHEY, CDR2 SMNVEV (reference sequence). Trimming left V 0 bases short and J 7 bases short, with 10 bases between. This CDR3 region has 15 residues. The CDR3 loop reads CASSLSGGRNSPLHF. CDR3 in DNA: TGTGCCAGCAGTTTATCCGGGGGACGCAATTCACCCCTCCACTTT.

The rearrangement uses TRBV19 and TRBJ1-3; D possibly corresponds to TRBD1 (6 bases). The V gene lost 10 bases and the J gene lost 0 bases, with 16 bases spanning the gap. Germline CDR1 LNHDA, CDR2 SQIVND (reference sequence). CDR3 length equals 15 residues. CDR3 loop: CATETGLSSGNTIYF. The CDR3 DNA reads TGTGCCACAGAGACAGGCCTCAGCTCTGGAAACACCATATATTTT.

In the case of this clone: Other DNA sequences in the sample encode the same CDR3. The CDR3 loop is CASSLDGYGYTF. CDR3 DNA sequence: TGTGCCAGCAGCTTAGACGGTTATGGCTACACCTTC. The chain links TRBV11-2 to TRBJ1-2; D unresolved. V was clipped by 0 bases and J by 5 bases, with 4 bases between them. Germline V gene data show CDR1 as SGHAT and CDR2 as FQNNGV. The CDR3 is 12 residues long.

The rearrangement links TRBV6-4 to TRBJ2-1; the match to TRBD2 covers 7 bases. The CDR3 has 13 amino acids. Germline CDR1 MRHNA, CDR2 SNTAGT. V lost 3 bases to trimming and J lost 8 bases; unmatched junction nucleotides: 4. The CDR3 DNA follows: TGTGCCAGCAGTGAGCAGGGAGGGTATGAGCAGTTCTTC. This encodes CASSEQGGYEQFF.

The chain joins TRBV6-6 to TRBJ1-6; the match to TRBD1 covers 7 bases. CDR3 length: 14 residues. With 2 bases clipped from V and 6 bases from J, the junction kept 1 base outside the gene matches. The germline gives CDR1 MNHNY, CDR2 SVGAGI (reference sequence). The CDR3 loop is CASSYEGANSPLHF. Written as DNA, the CDR3 is TGTGCCAGCAGTTACGAGGGGGCTAATTCACCCCTCCACTTT.

The genes are TRBV7-8 and TRBJ2-7; TRBD1 is a possible D gene (6 bases). Deletions cut 7 bases from V and 7 bases from J, with 17 bases between. The CDR3 is made up of 13 amino acids. Germline assignment: CDR1 SGHVS and CDR2 FQNEAQ. CDR3 protein: CASTLDSSREQYF. CDR3 coding DNA: TGTGCCAGCACCCTGGACAGTTCGAGGGAGCAGTACTTC.

This chain joins TRBV2 and TRBJ1-5, with D maybe TRBD1 (5 bases). The CDR3 consists of 15 residues. CDR1 is SNHLY and CDR2 is FYNNEI in the germline V gene. V lost 2 bases, J lost 2 bases, and 10 bases lay in between. The CDR3 nucleotides are TGTGCCAGCAGTGAACCGGCAGGGCGCAATCAGCCCCAGCATTTT. It specifies CASSEPAGRNQPQHF.

V is TRBV27 and J is TRBJ2-2; perhaps TRBD2 as D (5 bases). Germline CDR1 MNHEY, CDR2 SMNVEV (reference sequence). Between the trimmed V and J ends, which lost 6 bases and 3 bases, there was a span of 14 bases. CDR3 length: 15 amino acids. CDR3 in DNA: TGTGCCAGCAGCTCTGGGGAGACCCACACCGGGGAGCTGTTTTTT. This translates into CASSSGETHTGELFF.

The chain joins TRBV6-5 to TRBJ2-2, with D perhaps matching TRBD2 (6 bases). The CDR3 length is 12 residues. The V end lost 7 bases, the J end lost 9 bases, and 12 bases lay between the germline ends. The germline V gene encodes CDR1 MNHEY and CDR2 SVGAGI. The CDR3 DNA is TGTGCCAGCACTAGGGGAGGCAGGGAGCTGTTTTTT. Translating gives CASTRGGRELFF.

This clone turned up a few times. The genes are TRBV4-1 and TRBJ1-6; TRBD1 matches at 7 bases. The V segment lost 2 bases and the J segment 7 bases; nucleotides outside the gene matches: 11. The length of the CDR3 is 17 residues. Germline CDR1 and CDR2: MGHRA and YSYEKL. The CDR3 loop is CASSQMMADRRNSPLHF. DNA of the CDR3: TGCGCCAGCAGCCAAATGATGGCGGACAGGAGAAATTCACCCCTCCACTTT.

V and J are TRBV27 and TRBJ2-3; D might be TRBD2 (6 bases). Germline loops: CDR1 MNHEY, CDR2 SMNVEV (reference sequence). Between the trimmed V and J ends, which lost 3 bases and 2 bases, there was a span of 12 bases. This CDR3 region has 15 residues. As DNA, the CDR3 is TGTGCCAGCAGTTTTTACGGCGGGGTCACAGATACGCAGTATTTT. It specifies CASSFYGGVTDTQYF.

This rearrangement joins TRBV29-1 to TRBJ2-1, with D tentatively TRBD2 (6 bases). The CDR3 sequence is 14 residues long. CDR1 and CDR2 from the germline V gene are SQVTM and ANQGSEA. The V end lost 2 bases, the J end lost 0 bases, and 8 bases lay between the germline ends. The DNA for the CDR3 is TGCAGCGTTGAACGGGGGAGCTCCTACAATGAGCAGTTCTTC. This gives the protein CSVERGSSYNEQFF.

V is TRBV10-3 and J is TRBJ2-1, with D hard to call. Between the trimmed V and J ends, which lost 11 bases and 0 bases, there was a span of 8 bases. CDR3 length: 12 residues. Germline V CDR1 and CDR2: ENHRY, SYGVKD. The CDR3 protein is CASLSSYNEQFF. The CDR3 DNA is TGTGCCTCCCTTTCCTCCTACAATGAGCAGTTCTTC.

The V and J genes are TRBV27 and TRBJ1-5; the match to TRBD1 covers 8 bases. Germline lookup yields CDR1 MNHEY and CDR2 SMNVEV (reference sequence). CDR3 length: 15 residues. V was pared by 6 bases and J by 5 bases, with 9 bases of the junction left unmatched. CDR3 amino acids: CASRDFSGGDQPQHF. CDR3 coding DNA: TGTGCCAGCAGAGATTTTTCAGGGGGCGATCAGCCCCAGCATTTT.

CDR3 sequence: CASIPRGGNYGYTF. For the CDR3, the DNA is TGTGCCAGTATCCCTCGGGGGGGGAACTATGGCTACACCTTC. J is TRBJ1-2 and V is TRBV19; D might be TRBD1 (5 bases). The CDR3 loop spans 14 amino acids. V gave up 7 bases and J gave up 2 bases, with 14 bases separating them. Germline CDR1 and CDR2: LNHDA and SQIVND (reference sequence). The variable domain in full, with the rest retrieved from reference TRBV19 and TRBJ1-2, is DGGITQSPKYLFRKEGQNVTLSCEQNLNHDAMYWYRQDPGQGLRLIYYSQIVNDFQKGDIAEGYSVSREKKESFPLTVTSAQKNPTAFYLCASIPRGGNYGYTFGSGTRLTVV.

The chain links TRBV27 to TRBJ2-1, with unresolved D. This CDR3 has 17 residues. V lost 3 bases to trimming and J lost 5 bases, with 20 bases between them. Germline V gives CDR1 MNHEY, CDR2 SMNVEV (reference sequence). The CDR3 sequence: CASSLALYGTLNNEQFF. CDR3 sequence (DNA): TGTGCCAGCAGTTTGGCCCTTTACGGAACACTAAACAATGAGCAGTTCTTC.

V usage is TRBV7-9 and J usage is TRBJ2-7; TRBD1 might be the D (6 bases). CDR1 and CDR2 (germline): SEHNR, FQNEAQ (reference sequence). The V end was cut by 1 base, the J end by 2 bases, with 15 bases between. The CDR3 sequence is 16 residues long. CDR3 residues: CASSLGPRGRTYEQYF. DNA of the CDR3: TGTGCCAGCAGCTTAGGCCCTAGGGGGAGAACCTACGAGCAGTACTTC.

The gene calls are TRBV7-2 and TRBJ1-4, with D unresolved. Between the trimmed V and J ends, which lost 5 bases and 7 bases, there was a span of 11 bases. Germline lookup yields CDR1 SGHTA and CDR2 FQGNSA. The CDR3 runs to 13 residues. The CDR3 sequence is CASSLYRFEKLFF. The CDR3 DNA reads as TGTGCCAGCAGCCTATATCGATTTGAAAAACTGTTTTTT. The variable domain in full, with the rest retrieved from reference TRBV7-2 and TRBJ1-4, is GAGVSQSPSNKVTEKGKDVELRCDPISGHTALYWYRQSLGQGLEFLIYFQGNSAPDKSGLPSDRFSAERTGGSVSTLTIQRTQQEDSAVYLCASSLYRFEKLFFGSGTQLSVL.